The next 30 T cell receptor beta chains were all read from a single sample in a study of cytomegalovirus exposure and HLA in healthy donors. The method was immunoSEQ multiplex PCR; TCRdb's version includes in-frame clones alone and lacks a portion of them. This table holds about 120,000 clones, about 87% found once. Sequencing was carried out using PBMCs. All receptors derive from a man aged 18 to 30 in good health and CMV-seronegative.

This chain links TRBV28 with TRBJ2-7; D uncertain. From germline, CDR1 is MDHEN and CDR2 SYDVKM. The CDR3 is 11 amino acids. V was shortened by 8 bases and J by 3 bases, with 8 bases between the two germline ends. CDR3 sequence reads: CASGPLYEQYF. The CDR3, as DNA: TGTGCCAGCGGCCCCCTCTACGAGCAGTACTTC.

The gene calls are TRBV11-2 and TRBJ2-1, with 9 bases aligning to TRBD2. V was clipped by 1 base and J by 4 bases; unmatched bases: 5. The CDR3 runs 16 residues. Germline loops: CDR1 SGHAT, CDR2 FQNNGV. The CDR3 spells CASSLARGGLYNEQFF. DNA of the CDR3: TGTGCCAGCAGCTTAGCGCGGGGGGGCCTATACAATGAGCAGTTCTTC.

The V gene is TRBV28, the J gene TRBJ1-2, with 8 nucleotides matching TRBD1. The V gene's germline CDR1 is MDHEN and CDR2 SYDVKM. V lost 6 bases, J lost 7 bases, and 7 bases stayed unmatched. CDR3 length: 13 amino acids. CDR3 coding DNA: TGTGCCAGCAGGTTGGACAGGGTAATTGGCTACACCTTC. Translating gives CASRLDRVIGYTF.

V gene TRBV29-1 combines with J gene TRBJ1-1, with a tentative D call TRBD1 (5 bases). Deletions cut 5 bases from V and 1 base from J, with 8 bases between. Germline V CDR1 and CDR2: SQVTM, ANQGSEA. The CDR3 has 12 amino acids. The CDR3 sequence: CSVLRGNTEAFF. DNA of the CDR3: TGCAGCGTTTTAAGGGGGAACACTGAAGCTTTCTTT. Full variable domain (missing parts from reference TRBV29-1 and TRBJ1-1): SAVISQKPSRDICQRGTSLTIQCQVDSQVTMMFWYRQQPGQSLTLIATANQGSEATYESGFVIDKFPISRPNLTFSTLTVSNMSPEDSSIYLCSVLRGNTEAFFGQGTRLTVV.

The V gene is TRBV28, the J gene TRBJ1-3; D is ambiguous. The CDR3 is made up of 17 amino acids. Germline-derived CDR1 and CDR2 are MDHEN and SYDVKM. The V gene lost 6 bases and the J gene lost 0 bases, with 18 bases spanning the gap. The CDR3 bases are TGTGCCAGCAGACGAGCGGGGTGGGGTAACTCTGGAAACACCATATATTTT. This sequence encodes CASRRAGWGNSGNTIYF.

The rearrangement uses TRBV28 and TRBJ2-3, with 8 bases lining up with TRBD1. V was clipped by 5 bases and J by 4 bases; unmatched bases: 11. Germline assignment: CDR1 MDHEN and CDR2 SYDVKM. The CDR3 is made up of 16 amino acids. For the CDR3, the DNA is TGTGCCAGCAGTCGAGACGCCGACAGGGGACCAGATACGCAGTATTTT. Amino acid sequence: CASSRDADRGPDTQYF.

This rearrangement joins TRBV11-3 to TRBJ2-7, with 12 nucleotides matching TRBD2. Germline CDR1 SGHNT, CDR2 YENEEA. The CDR3 is 14 amino acids. V gave up 3 bases and J gave up 6 bases; unmatched junction bases: 3. CDR3 nucleotides: TGTGCCAGCAGCTTGACTAGCGGGAGTACCGAGCAGTACTTC. It yields the protein CASSLTSGSTEQYF.

The chain joins TRBV4-2 to TRBJ2-3; 9 bases fit TRBD2. This CDR3 spans 16 amino acids. Germline CDR1 and CDR2: LGHNA and YNFKEQ. V shed 5 bases, J shed 5 bases, and the junction held 11 bases outside the gene matches. The CDR3 DNA follows: TGTGCCAGCAGCTTCCGCGGCGGGAGGGCCCAAGATACGCAGTATTTT. This sequence encodes CASSFRGGRAQDTQYF.

This chain connects TRBV14 to TRBJ1-5, with D uncertain. Trimming stripped 3 bases from V and 6 bases from J, with 9 bases between. The germline V gene encodes CDR1 SGHDN and CDR2 FVKESK. CDR3 size: 13 residues. The CDR3, as DNA: TGTGCCAGCAGCCATGAGCTCGGTCAGCCCCAGCATTTT. Translated: CASSHELGQPQHF.

This chain connects TRBV19 to TRBJ2-1; 11 nucleotides line up with TRBD2. The germline V gene encodes CDR1 LNHDA and CDR2 SQIVND (reference sequence). The CDR3 runs to 16 residues. V dropped 8 bases and J dropped 5; count of bases not matched to a gene: 11. The CDR3 nucleotides are TGTGCCAGTGGGACTAGCGGAAAGACGGTGCACAATGAGCAGTTCTTC. Residues: CASGTSGKTVHNEQFF.

The rearrangement uses TRBV5-1 and TRBJ2-7; 11 nucleotides agree with TRBD2. This CDR3 spans 14 amino acids. J gave up 2 bases and V 6 bases, and 4 bases lay outside the gene matches. Germline CDR1 reads SGHRS; CDR2 reads YFSETQ. This chain's CDR3 is CASTGTSGPYEQYF. CDR3 coding DNA: TGCGCCAGCACCGGGACTAGCGGACCCTACGAGCAGTACTTC.

The chain is built from TRBV28 and TRBJ2-5; TRBD1 matches 8 bases. With V trimmed by 5 bases and J by 4 bases, 3 bases remained unmatched. Germline V gene sequence: CDR1 MDHEN, CDR2 SYDVKM. This CDR3 is built from 13 residues. CDR3 sequence reads: CASSDRGGETQYF. CDR3 DNA: TGTGCCAGCAGTGACAGGGGTGGAGAGACCCAGTACTTC.

The V and J genes are TRBV27 and TRBJ2-2, with a possible D match to TRBD1 (5 bases). This CDR3 has 14 residues. Trimming removed 3 bases from V and 6 bases from J, with 11 bases in between. CDR1 and CDR2 (germline): MNHEY, SMNVEV (reference sequence). The chain's CDR3 is CASSFGRDAGELFF. CDR3 in DNA: TGTGCCAGCAGTTTCGGCAGGGATGCCGGGGAGCTGTTTTTT.

The V and J genes are TRBV4-1 and TRBJ2-5; TRBD1 matches 10 bases. The length of the CDR3 is 16 residues. From germline, CDR1 is MGHRA and CDR2 YSYEKL. V was clipped by 3 bases and J by 5 bases; unmatched bases: 9. The CDR3 DNA follows: TGCGCCAGCAGCCATGTGCCCGGGACAGGGGACGAGACCCAGTACTTC. Translation gives CASSHVPGTGDETQYF.

The chain employs TRBV6-5 and TRBJ2-7, with 7 nucleotides matching TRBD1. CDR1 and CDR2 from the germline V gene are MNHEY and SVGAGI. The CDR3 spans 14 residues. V shed 2 bases and J 6 bases; nucleotides not matched to a gene: 7. The DNA of the CDR3 is TGTGCCAGCAGTTACCAACTTCACAGGGGCGAGCAGTACTTC. Translation: CASSYQLHRGEQYF.

The chain has TRBV5-1 and TRBJ1-5; D unresolved. Germline V lookup: CDR1 SGHRS, CDR2 YFSETQ. This CDR3 spans 14 amino acids. Trimming took off 0 bases at V and 5 bases at J, with 9 bases between the two ends. The CDR3 is CASSLEGRDQPQHF. The CDR3 DNA is TGCGCCAGCAGCTTGGAAGGGAGGGATCAGCCCCAGCATTTT.

This clone was detected once. The gene calls are TRBV10-3 and TRBJ2-5; TRBD2 might be the D (6 bases). The germline V gene encodes CDR1 ENHRY and CDR2 SYGVKD. Trimming took 1 base from V and 2 from J, leaving 14 bases between them. The CDR3 spans 16 residues. The CDR3 is CAISELEGTSQETQYF. The CDR3 DNA reads as TGTGCCATCAGTGAGTTGGAGGGGACGTCTCAAGAGACCCAGTACTTC.

V gene TRBV5-1 combines with J gene TRBJ1-6, with 8 bases identical to TRBD1. Germline V lookup: CDR1 SGHRS, CDR2 YFSETQ. The CDR3 contains 15 residues. Trimming at V came to 1 base and at J to 6 bases, leaving 3 bases not matched to a gene. CDR3 nucleotide sequence: TGCGCCAGCAGCTTGACAGGGGGGGGTAATTCACCCCTCCACTTT. Its translation: CASSLTGGGNSPLHF.

The J gene is TRBJ2-7, the V gene TRBV7-2, with D maybe TRBD2 (7 bases). Trimming shortened V by 7 bases and J by 1 base, and 17 bases separated the two germline ends. Germline values: CDR1 SGHTA, CDR2 FQGNSA. The CDR3 has 15 residues. The CDR3 sequence: CASTSEGGKSYEQYF. CDR3 nucleotides: TGTGCCAGCACATCGGAGGGGGGGAAGTCCTACGAGCAGTACTTC. The entire variable domain, with the rest obtained from reference TRBV7-2 and TRBJ2-7, is as follows: GAGVSQSPSNKVTEKGKDVELRCDPISGHTALYWYRQSLGQGLEFLIYFQGNSAPDKSGLPSDRFSAERTGGSVSTLTIQRTQQEDSAVYLCASTSEGGKSYEQYFGPGTRLTVT.

The chain has TRBV25-1 and TRBJ2-3; 7 bases are a match to TRBD1. This CDR3 has 15 residues. Germline loops: CDR1 MGHDK, CDR2 SYGVNS. J gave up 5 bases and V 3 bases, and 8 bases lay outside the gene matches. The CDR3: CASSDRGFRLDTQYF. CDR3 in DNA: TGTGCCAGCAGTGACAGGGGGTTTAGATTAGATACGCAGTATTTT.

The chain has TRBV28 and TRBJ2-1, with 7 bases that match TRBD2. The CDR3 sequence is 16 residues long. In germline, CDR1 is MDHEN, CDR2 SYDVKM. With 10 bases clipped from V and 0 bases from J, the junction kept 12 bases outside the gene matches. The CDR3 region is CATTKRGPSSYNEQFF. The DNA for the CDR3 is TGTGCCACCACTAAGCGGGGTCCGAGCTCCTACAATGAGCAGTTCTTC.

V gene TRBV30 combines with J gene TRBJ1-5; 8 positions agree with TRBD1. CDR1 GTSNPN and CDR2 SVGIG come from the germline V gene (reference sequence). The CDR3 is 16 residues long. The V and J ends lost 3 bases and 0 bases, in that order; junction bases with no gene match: 7. The CDR3 DNA sequence: TGTGCCTGGAGCATAGGGACAGGTTCTAGCAATCAGCCCCAGCATTTT. Translation: CAWSIGTGSSNQPQHF.

J is TRBJ2-7 and V is TRBV14; TRBD1 matches 9 bases. The germline V gene encodes CDR1 SGHDN and CDR2 FVKESK. V dropped 4 bases and J dropped 3; count of bases not matched to a gene: 7. The CDR3 extends over 15 amino acids. CDR3 in DNA: TGTGCCAGCAGCCCACCAGGGACAGGGTTCTACGAGCAGTACTTC. It translates to CASSPPGTGFYEQYF.

The genes are TRBV13 and TRBJ2-3; TRBD2 might be the D (5 bases). Germline lookup yields CDR1 PRHDT and CDR2 FYEKMQ (reference sequence). The CDR3 length is 15 residues. V lost 4 bases and J 5 bases, leaving 16 bases between the germline ends. CDR3 sequence reads: CASSSSGTTIDTQYF. Written as DNA, the CDR3 is TGTGCCAGCAGCTCGAGCGGAACGACTATAGATACGCAGTATTTT.

The CDR3 sequence is CASSQERLAGVGETQYF. CDR3 nucleotide sequence: TGCGCCAGCAGCCAGGAAAGACTAGCGGGAGTTGGAGAGACCCAGTACTTC. The chain carries TRBV4-1 and TRBJ2-5, with 12 bases aligning to TRBD2. The CDR3 runs to 17 residues. V dropped 3 bases and J dropped 4; count of bases not matched to a gene: 9. The germline CDR1 and CDR2 sequences are MGHRA and YSYEKL.

The chain has TRBV9 and TRBJ2-3; TRBD1 is a possible D gene (6 bases). CDR1 SGDLS and CDR2 YYNGEE come from the germline V gene. The CDR3 runs 13 residues. The V gene lost 4 bases and the J gene lost 8 bases, with 14 bases spanning the gap. DNA for the CDR3: TGTGCCAGCAGCCCGAGAATAGGGGGTACGCAGTATTTT. It codes for CASSPRIGGTQYF.

This sequence joins TRBV11-3 and TRBJ2-1, with 8 bases aligning to TRBD2. From germline, CDR1 is SGHNT and CDR2 YENEEA. The V and J ends lost 5 bases and 2 bases, in that order; junction bases with no gene match: 8. The CDR3 contains 16 residues. The CDR3 DNA reads as TGTGCCAGCAGCCCATTAGCGGGAAGAACCTACAATGAGCAGTTCTTC. Protein: CASSPLAGRTYNEQFF.

The rearrangement links TRBV2 to TRBJ2-7, with TRBD1 matching over 10 bases. The length of the CDR3 is 16 residues. Germline V lookup: CDR1 SNHLY, CDR2 FYNNEI. Losses at the gene ends were 6 bases for V and 4 bases for J; bases not matched to a gene: 12. The CDR3 is CASRGIADRGRYEQYF. In DNA, the CDR3 is TGTGCCAGCAGGGGGATTGCCGACAGGGGGCGGTACGAGCAGTACTTC.

The rearrangement links TRBV27 to TRBJ2-1; perhaps TRBD2 as D (6 bases). This CDR3 region has 20 residues. V lost 1 base and J lost 5, with 27 bases in between. Per germline, CDR1 MNHEY and CDR2 SMNVEV (reference sequence). CDR3 region: CASSLYDGTATPFSNNEQFF. In nucleotides, the CDR3 is TGTGCCAGCAGTTTATATGATGGGACTGCCACCCCATTCTCGAACAATGAGCAGTTCTTC.

This sequence joins TRBV30 and TRBJ2-7; 8 bases line up with TRBD2. Germline V lookup: CDR1 GTSNPN, CDR2 SVGIG (reference sequence). Trimming cost V 5 bases and J 3 bases; bases outside gene matches: 6. This CDR3 spans 13 amino acids. CDR3 nucleotide sequence: TGTGCCTGGTCCCGACTAGCGTTCTACGAGCAGTACTTC. Translating gives CAWSRLAFYEQYF. Full variable domain (missing parts from reference TRBV30 and TRBJ2-7): SQTIHQWPATLVQPVGSPLSLECTVEGTSNPNLYWYRQAAGRGLQLLFYSVGIGQISSEVPQNLSASRPQDRQFILSSKKLLLSDSGFYLCAWSRLAFYEQYFGPGTRLTVT.